A selection of T cell receptor beta chains follows, all from one sample in a study of blood T cell repertoires in COVID-19. TCRdb keeps only in-frame clones here, not all; method: immunoSEQ multiplex PCR. The sample yields roughly 71,000 clones, 75% to 90% seen once. Material for sequencing was peripheral blood. Receptors originate from a man aged 25 to 40 with acute or convalescent COVID-19. Both conserved end residues are part of each CDR3. The D gene is left open where the match is weak. The size field is filled for only some rows; it gives once, few, many or a size class.

j_gene	d_gene	v_gene	abundance	len	CDR3nt	CDR3aa
TRBJ1-1	TRBD1	TRBV18	NA	14	TGTGCCAGCTCACTACAGGGGGCGCGGACTGAAGCTTTCTTT	CASSLQGARTEAFF
TRBJ2-3	TRBD2	TRBV3-1/TRBV3-2	NA	17	TGTGCCAGCAGCCAAGAAACTAGCGGGGGGAGCACAGATACGCAGTATTTT	CASSQETSGGSTDTQYF
TRBJ1-3	TRBD1	TRBV5-1	NA	15	TGCGCCACCAGGCAGGGACAGGGCCCCGGAAACACCATATATTTT	CATRQGQGPGNTIYF
TRBJ2-3	TRBD2	TRBV5-1	NA	14	TGCGCCAGCAGCTTGTGGGAGGGGACAGATACGCAGTATTTT	CASSLWEGTDTQYF
TRBJ1-3	TRBD1	TRBV30	NA	14	TGTGCCTGCGGGACAGGGGATGCTGGAAACACCATATATTTT	CACGTGDAGNTIYF
TRBJ1-6	TRBD1	TRBV19	NA	12	TGTGCGAGGGACAGGCCATATTCACCCCTCCACTTT	CARDRPYSPLHF
TRBJ1-5	NA	TRBV5-3	NA	16	TGTGCCAGAAGCCCGGGTAGGGGCGCAAGCAATCAGCCCCAGCATTTT	CARSPGRGASNQPQHF
TRBJ1-5	NA	TRBV5-4	once	14	TGTGCCAGCAGTGTCAGAGGCGGGAATCAGCCCCAGCATTTT	CASSVRGGNQPQHF
TRBJ2-1	NA	TRBV24-1	NA	17	TGTGCCACCAGTGATACTACAGGGTCAAGCTCCTACAATGAGCAGTTCTTC	CATSDTTGSSSYNEQFF
TRBJ2-3	TRBD1	TRBV5-5	NA	16	TGTGCCAGCAGCTTCTATAGGACAGGGACCACAGATACGCAGTATTTT	CASSFYRTGTTDTQYF
TRBJ2-2	TRBD2	TRBV6-5	NA	15	TGTGCCAGCAGGGTTAGCGGGGGTGGCTTCGGGGAGCTGTTTTTT	CASRVSGGGFGELFF
TRBJ2-5	TRBD1	TRBV12-3/TRBV12-4	NA	13	TGTGCCAGCCGCACAGGGGTGGAAGAGACCCAGTACTTC	CASRTGVEETQYF
TRBJ1-2	TRBD1	TRBV27	NA	14	TGTGCCAGCACCCGAACCGGGACAGGGGCTGGCTACACCTTC	CASTRTGTGAGYTF
TRBJ2-2	NA	TRBV30	once	15	TGTGCCTGGAGAGGGGGAGGGTTGGGGACCGGGGAGCTGTTTTTT	CAWRGGGLGTGELFF
TRBJ2-1	TRBD1	TRBV5-1	NA	13	TGCGCCAGCAGCCTGGGACAGGGGGGTGAGCAGTTCTTC	CASSLGQGGEQFF
TRBJ2-7	NA	TRBV9	NA	12	TGTGCCAGCAGCCGGGGAAACTACGAGCAGTACTTC	CASSRGNYEQYF
TRBJ2-2	NA	TRBV2	NA	15	TGTGCCAGCAGTGAATTTCGCGGTCCCACCGGGGAGCTGTTTTTT	CASSEFRGPTGELFF
TRBJ1-2	NA	TRBV7-9	NA	13	TGTGCCAGCAGCTTTGGGAACAGGGTCGGCTACACCTTC	CASSFGNRVGYTF
TRBJ1-6	NA	TRBV18	NA	11	TGTGCCAGCTCGGAGAATTCACCCCTCCACTTT	CASSENSPLHF
TRBJ2-3	TRBD1	TRBV15	NA	16	TGTGCCACCAGCAGACTAAGACAGGGTTTCACAGATACGCAGTATTTT	CATSRLRQGFTDTQYF